The sequence of this TCR beta chain was determined in a study of identical twins. Regarding the study as a whole: A lower insertion count was a feature of abundant cord blood beta clonotypes, with no such feature in memory repertoires. Invariant cells of the MAIT and iNKT types might have partly distorted the zero-insertion analyses. Among beta out-of-frame sequences, excess sharing between twins appeared weaker.

This CDR3 region has 19 residues. CDR1 is LGHDT and CDR2 is YNNKEL in the germline V gene (reference sequence). The ends were cut back, 1 base at V and 4 bases at J, with 25 bases in the middle. Each cDNA held unique molecular identifiers, and template switching gave it a universal primer site. MiXCR, applied by TCRdb to the 5' RACE reads, yields one record per CDR3 protein. The sample shows about 300,000 distinct CDR3 sequences, roughly an eighth of them seen only once. This clonotype came up a few times. What it recognizes is unknown. This sample was shared with a second study, whose subject was yellow fever vaccine responses in identical twins.

Sequencing used CD8+ T cells sorted from blood. This sequence originates from a woman aged 18-29 years in good health. The chain couples TRBV3-1 to TRBJ1-2, with D possibly TRBD1 on 5 matching bases. CDR3 nucleotides: TGTGCCAGCAGCCAAGGCGCTTGGACAAAAATCCTCGGAGGCTATGGCTACACCTTC. Its protein product is CASSQGAWTKILGGYGYTF.